This TCR beta chain is from a study of response to subunit inactivated influenza vaccine. General observations from the study: Every seasonal influenza vaccination brings in few new T cells, the authors suggested.

TCRdb re-called the RT-PCR reads through MiXCR, storing one row per CDR3 protein. Among about 650,000 distinct CDR3 sequences listed, 14% were seen once. CDR1 and CDR2 (germline): MNHEY, SVGEGT. Trimming cost V 4 bases and J 5 bases; bases outside gene matches: 4. The CDR3 spans 15 residues. This clonotype showed up just a few times. Its antigen is currently unknown. This specimen was PBMCs from blood, taken 14 to 15 days before vaccination. The chain joins TRBV6-2 or TRBV6-3 to TRBJ2-2; 10 positions match TRBD2. The receptor was isolated from a man aged 50 to 60 who received an inactivated influenza vaccine. CDR3 sequence: CASSSGLAVTGELFF. The CDR3 nucleotides read TGTGCCAGCAGTTCCGGACTAGCGGTGACCGGGGAGCTGTTTTTT.